This is a list of T cell receptor beta chains from one sample in a study of OX40 agonist ivuxolimab in advanced cancers. Profiling relied on immunoSEQ multiplex PCR, and the TCRdb table lists in-frame clones only, not all of them. The table shows around 83,000 clones, with about four fifths occurring only once. Sample: CD4+ or CD8+ T cells sorted from blood, taken in a trial of the OX40 agonist ivuxolimab. These receptors came from an adult with an advanced solid tumor such as melanoma, head and neck, liver or kidney cancer. The CDR3 runs from the conserved cysteine through the conserved F or W. Fields, in order: clone size, D gene, J gene, V gene, CDR3 length, CDR3 DNA, CDR3 protein. The D gene is left open where the match is weak. Clone size, where shown, is once, few, many, or a class for clones that have expanded.

clone size: NA; D gene: TRBD2; J gene: TRBJ2-7; V gene: TRBV13; CDR3 length: 14; CDR3 DNA: TGTGCCAGCAGCTTATCTAGCGGATCCTACGAGCAGTACTTC; CDR3 protein: CASSLSSGSYEQYF
clone size: NA; D gene: NA; J gene: TRBJ1-1; V gene: TRBV7-8; CDR3 length: 15; CDR3 DNA: TGTGCCAGCAGACCAGGAACCGTTATGGGGGGTGAAGCTTTCTTT; CDR3 protein: CASRPGTVMGGEAFF
clone size: NA; D gene: NA; J gene: TRBJ2-7; V gene: TRBV5-1; CDR3 length: 14; CDR3 DNA: TGCGCCAGCAGCTTGGACGGGAGAAGCTACGAGCAGTACTTC; CDR3 protein: CASSLDGRSYEQYF
clone size: few; D gene: NA; J gene: TRBJ1-1; V gene: TRBV5-8; CDR3 length: 14; CDR3 DNA: TGTGCCAGCAGCTTCCCTACACTGAACACTGAAGCTTTCTTT; CDR3 protein: CASSFPTLNTEAFF
clone size: NA; D gene: TRBD1; J gene: TRBJ2-4; V gene: TRBV7-2; CDR3 length: 14; CDR3 DNA: TGTGCCAGCAGCTTAGAAGGACAGGGCCACATTCAGTACTTC; CDR3 protein: CASSLEGQGHIQYF
clone size: NA; D gene: NA; J gene: TRBJ1-1; V gene: TRBV18; CDR3 length: 13; CDR3 DNA: TGTGCCAGCTCACCAGGGGATACAGCCGAAGCTTTCTTT; CDR3 protein: CASSPGDTAEAFF
clone size: NA; D gene: TRBD1; J gene: TRBJ1-1; V gene: TRBV5-1; CDR3 length: 16; CDR3 DNA: TGCGCCAGCAGCTTGGCCGGGGACAGGGTTAGCACTGAAGCTTTCTTT; CDR3 protein: CASSLAGDRVSTEAFF
clone size: once; D gene: NA; J gene: TRBJ2-3; V gene: TRBV29-1; CDR3 length: 12; CDR3 DNA: TGCAGCGTTCAAAGGGGAGGAGATACGCAGTATTTT; CDR3 protein: CSVQRGGDTQYF
clone size: once; D gene: NA; J gene: TRBJ2-3; V gene: TRBV9; CDR3 length: 16; CDR3 DNA: TGTGCCAGCAGCGTAGATCCGGGGGCTCCGGCAGATACGCAGTATTTT; CDR3 protein: CASSVDPGAPADTQYF
clone size: few; D gene: TRBD2; J gene: TRBJ2-7; V gene: TRBV5-1; CDR3 length: 17; CDR3 DNA: TGCGCCAGCAAATGGACTAGCGGGGGGACCATTCCTTACGAGCAGTACTTC; CDR3 protein: CASKWTSGGTIPYEQYF
clone size: NA; D gene: TRBD2; J gene: TRBJ2-3; V gene: TRBV19; CDR3 length: 16; CDR3 DNA: TGTGCCAGTAGCCTCGGGGGCGGGAGGGCCGCAGATACGCAGTATTTT; CDR3 protein: CASSLGGGRAADTQYF
clone size: NA; D gene: NA; J gene: TRBJ1-5; V gene: TRBV30; CDR3 length: 11; CDR3 DNA: TGTGCCTGGGGGAGCAATCAGCCCCAGCATTTT; CDR3 protein: CAWGSNQPQHF
clone size: once; D gene: TRBD2; J gene: TRBJ2-5; V gene: TRBV7-2; CDR3 length: 17; CDR3 DNA: TGTGCCAGCAGCTTAGGTGGACTAGCAGAAGTCCAAGAGACCCAGTACTTC; CDR3 protein: CASSLGGLAEVQETQYF
clone size: NA; D gene: TRBD1; J gene: TRBJ1-2; V gene: TRBV5-1; CDR3 length: 14; CDR3 DNA: TGCGCCAGCAGCGTTCGGACAGGGGAATTGGGCTACACCTTC; CDR3 protein: CASSVRTGELGYTF
clone size: few; D gene: NA; J gene: TRBJ1-2; V gene: TRBV6-5; CDR3 length: 12; CDR3 DNA: TGTGCCAGCAGTTACTCCGGCTATGGCTACACCTTC; CDR3 protein: CASSYSGYGYTF
clone size: NA; D gene: TRBD1; J gene: TRBJ2-1; V gene: TRBV9; CDR3 length: 14; CDR3 DNA: TGTGCCAGCAGCCCCCGGGACAGCAACAATGAGCAGTTCTTC; CDR3 protein: CASSPRDSNNEQFF
clone size: NA; D gene: TRBD1; J gene: TRBJ2-6; V gene: TRBV2; CDR3 length: 13; CDR3 DNA: TGTGCCAGAAACACAGGGGCTTTCAACGTCCTGACTTTC; CDR3 protein: CARNTGAFNVLTF
clone size: NA; D gene: NA; J gene: TRBJ1-1; V gene: TRBV19; CDR3 length: 12; CDR3 DNA: TGTGCCAGTAGTATAGAATTGGGTGAAGCTTTCTTT; CDR3 protein: CASSIELGEAFF
clone size: NA; D gene: TRBD1; J gene: TRBJ1-1; V gene: TRBV19; CDR3 length: 15; CDR3 DNA: TGTGCCAGTAGTGAGAGGACAGGGGGAAAGACTGAAGCTTTCTTT; CDR3 protein: CASSERTGGKTEAFF
clone size: many; D gene: NA; J gene: TRBJ2-7; V gene: TRBV7-8; CDR3 length: 12; CDR3 DNA: TGTGCCAGCAGCATCCTAATCTACGAGCAGTACTTC; CDR3 protein: CASSILIYEQYF
clone size: once; D gene: NA; J gene: TRBJ1-5; V gene: TRBV12-2; CDR3 length: 15; CDR3 DNA: TGTGCAAGTCGCTCAGGGACAGCTAAGAATCAGCCCCAGCATTTT; CDR3 protein: CASRSGTAKNQPQHF
clone size: NA; D gene: NA; J gene: TRBJ1-2; V gene: TRBV7-9; CDR3 length: 17; CDR3 DNA: TGTGCCAGCAGCCGCTTAGGAGGGGGGAAATCGGGCTATGGCTACACCTTC; CDR3 protein: CASSRLGGGKSGYGYTF
clone size: NA; D gene: NA; J gene: TRBJ2-2; V gene: TRBV5-1; CDR3 length: 11; CDR3 DNA: TGCGCCAGCGCCACCAGGGGGGAGCTGTTTTTT; CDR3 protein: CASATRGELFF
clone size: NA; D gene: TRBD1; J gene: TRBJ2-5; V gene: TRBV7-2; CDR3 length: 14; CDR3 DNA: TGTGCCAGCAGCTTAGGACAGGGCGTGGGGACCCAGTACTTC; CDR3 protein: CASSLGQGVGTQYF
clone size: NA; D gene: NA; J gene: TRBJ2-1; V gene: TRBV5-1; CDR3 length: 14; CDR3 DNA: TGCGCCAGCAGCTTGCCGGGACCCTACAATGAGCAGTTCTTC; CDR3 protein: CASSLPGPYNEQFF
clone size: many; D gene: NA; J gene: TRBJ1-1; V gene: TRBV4-1; CDR3 length: 16; CDR3 DNA: TGCGCCAGCAGCACGCAAGACCTTATACAGGGAGGTGAAGCTTTCTTT; CDR3 protein: CASSTQDLIQGGEAFF
clone size: NA; D gene: TRBD1; J gene: TRBJ2-2; V gene: TRBV9; CDR3 length: 16; CDR3 DNA: TGTGCCAGCAGCCGAGGGGACAGGGGCTACACCGGGGAGCTGTTTTTT; CDR3 protein: CASSRGDRGYTGELFF
clone size: NA; D gene: NA; J gene: TRBJ2-4; V gene: TRBV10-2; CDR3 length: 10; CDR3 DNA: TGCGCCAGCAGCTCCCCCATTCAGTACTTC; CDR3 protein: CASSSPIQYF
clone size: NA; D gene: NA; J gene: TRBJ1-1; V gene: TRBV5-6; CDR3 length: 16; CDR3 DNA: TGTGCCAGCAGCTTTTTTAGTTCAGGTGGGGGCACTGAAGCTTTCTTT; CDR3 protein: CASSFFSSGGGTEAFF